Listed here are 23 T cell receptor beta chains from one sample, sequenced in a study of human T cells and chemical hapten exposure. TCRdb re-called the RACE reads with MiXCR, one entry per CDR3 protein. Of tens of thousands of distinct CDR3 sequences listed, less than 8.5% were seen once; the top ten hold approximately 1.3%. Indicated time point: patch test 2, 6 weeks after DPC sensitization. As for treatment: therapeutic diphenylcyclopropenone sensitization with weekly scalp DPC. The material sequenced was whole blood, taken in connection with sensitization to the hapten diphenylcyclopropenone (DPC). The receptor source for this set is a woman in her 30s with alopecia areata. Some clones in this sample may be carry-over from other donors' samples.

This clonotype occurred many times. The genes are TRBV10-1 and TRBJ1-1; D is uncertain. Germline CDR1 reads WNHNN; CDR2 reads SYGVQD (reference sequence). CDR3 length equals 13 residues. The germline V and J ends were trimmed by 6 bases and 0 bases, with 8 bases remaining between them. CDR3 loop: CASRENMNTEAFF. The DNA of the CDR3 is TGCGCCAGCAGAGAGAACATGAACACTGAAGCTTTCTTT.

There are many counts of this clonotype. This sequence joins TRBV29-1 and TRBJ1-1; D is possibly TRBD1 (5 bases). Trimming took off 7 bases at V and 0 bases at J, with 12 bases between the two ends. Germline V gives CDR1 SQVTM, CDR2 ANQGSEA. CDR3 size: 13 residues. CDR3 amino acids: CSGAGTVNTEAFF. In nucleotides, the CDR3 is TGCAGCGGGGCCGGGACCGTGAACACTGAAGCTTTCTTT.

This clonotype was observed many times. The genes are TRBV29-1 and TRBJ1-1; no reliable D call. CDR3 length: 13 amino acids. Germline lookup yields CDR1 SQVTM and CDR2 ANQGSEA. The V gene lost 4 bases and the J gene lost 1 base, with 10 bases spanning the gap. The CDR3 here is CSVVARQNTEAFF. The CDR3 DNA follows: TGCAGCGTTGTTGCTCGCCAGAACACTGAAGCTTTCTTT.

This clonotype has a count of ten or more. The chain recombines TRBV20-1 with TRBJ1-1; D is uncertain. The CDR3 spans 10 residues. From germline, CDR1 is DFQATT and CDR2 SNEGSKA (reference sequence). Deletions cut 3 bases from V and 4 bases from J, with 3 bases between. The CDR3 sequence is CSASFTEAFF. The CDR3 DNA follows: TGCAGTGCTAGTTTCACTGAAGCTTTCTTT.

This clonotype was counted only a few times. The rearrangement joins TRBV7-9 to TRBJ1-5, with D perhaps matching TRBD1 (6 bases). The V end lost 1 base, the J end lost 4 bases, and 8 bases lay between the germline ends. This CDR3 has 14 residues. CDR1 and CDR2 from the germline V gene are SEHNR and FQNEAQ (reference sequence). The chain's CDR3 is CASSLGQENQPQHF. In DNA, the CDR3 is TGTGCCAGCAGCTTAGGACAGGAAAATCAGCCCCAGCATTTT.

V and J are TRBV5-1 and TRBJ1-2, with 8 bases aligning to TRBD1. The germline gives CDR1 SGHRS, CDR2 YFSETQ. The V gene end was trimmed by 4 bases and the J gene end by 6 bases; junction bases not matched to a gene: 14. The CDR3 has 16 amino acids. CDR3 in amino acids: CASSAGQGSTLHGYTF. DNA for the CDR3: TGCGCCAGCAGCGCCGGACAGGGTTCCACGCTACATGGCTACACCTTC.

This clonotype was detected ten times or more. The chain employs TRBV7-3 and TRBJ2-2; 7 nucleotides agree with TRBD2. CDR1 and CDR2 from the germline V gene are SGHTA and FQGTGA. The CDR3 runs 14 residues. V dropped 5 bases and J dropped 2; count of bases not matched to a gene: 2. This chain's CDR3 is CASSPSGNTGELFF. The CDR3 nucleotides read TGTGCCAGCAGCCCTAGCGGAAACACCGGGGAGCTGTTTTTT. Filled out from reference TRBV7-3 and TRBJ2-2, the complete variable domain reads GAGVSQTPSNKVTEKGKYVELRCDPISGHTALYWYRQSLGQGPEFLIYFQGTGAADDSGLPNDRFFAVRPEGSVSTLKIQRTERGDSAVYLCASSPSGNTGELFFGEGSRLTVL.

In this sample, this clonotype turned up many times. This sequence joins TRBV29-1 and TRBJ2-5; 9 bases are shared with TRBD1. Losses at the gene ends were 3 bases for V and 1 base for J; bases not matched to a gene: 3. Germline V gene lookup returns CDR1 SQVTM and CDR2 ANQGSEA. The CDR3 covers 14 residues. The CDR3, as DNA: TGCAGCGTTGATGGGACAGGGCTCCAAGAGACCCAGTACTTC. Amino acid sequence: CSVDGTGLQETQYF.

The table lists this clonotype with many counts. This sequence joins TRBV7-8 and TRBJ1-2; D ambiguous. The V and J ends lost 5 bases and 2 bases respectively, with 12 bases between them. CDR1 is SGHVS and CDR2 is FQNEAQ in the germline V gene. CDR3 size: 14 residues. CDR3 in DNA: TGTGCCAGCAGCAAAAGCAGAGAAAACTATGGCTACACCTTC. This encodes CASSKSRENYGYTF.

With respect to this clonotype: A read error may be the cause here, since a much bigger clone is one base away. The V and J genes are TRBV6-5 and TRBJ1-4; D uncertain. The ends were cut back, 0 bases at V and 7 bases at J, with 12 bases in the middle. The CDR3 runs to 15 residues. Germline V gene data show CDR1 as MNHEY and CDR2 as SVGAGI. The CDR3 loop is CASSYSPEVFEKLFF. Here the CDR3 DNA reads TGTGCCAGCAGTTACTCCCCCGAGGTTTTTGAAAAACTGTTTTTT.

V is TRBV29-1 and J is TRBJ1-2; 8 positions match TRBD1. Germline-derived CDR1 and CDR2 are SQVTM and ANQGSEA. The J segment lost 4 bases and the V segment lost 4 bases, leaving 5 bases of the junction unmatched. The CDR3 is 13 residues long. The CDR3 spells CSVAGTGLYGYTF. The DNA for the CDR3 is TGCAGCGTTGCCGGGACAGGACTCTATGGCTACACCTTC. The full variable domain, its missing parts supplied by reference TRBV29-1 and TRBJ1-2, is SAVISQKPSRDICQRGTSLTIQCQVDSQVTMMFWYRQQPGQSLTLIATANQGSEATYESGFVIDKFPISRPNLTFSTLTVSNMSPEDSSIYLCSVAGTGLYGYTFGSGTRLTVV.

This clonotype has a count of ten or more. V gene TRBV7-8 combines with J gene TRBJ2-5; 11 nucleotides line up with TRBD2. Germline V gives CDR1 SGHVS, CDR2 FQNEAQ. This CDR3 comprises 14 residues. The V gene end was trimmed by 5 bases and the J gene end by 3 bases; junction bases not matched to a gene: 2. The CDR3 region has the DNA TGTGCCAGCAGCCCGGGACTAGCGGAAGAGACCCAGTACTTC. Its translation: CASSPGLAEETQYF.

With regard to this clonotype: A much larger clone lies a single base off, so this may be a read error. V is TRBV6-5 and J is TRBJ2-1; D is possibly TRBD2 (5 bases). Germline V lookup: CDR1 MNHEY, CDR2 SVGAGI. This CDR3 has 14 amino acids. The CDR3: CASSYVRGTNDQFF. CDR3 DNA: TGTGCCAGCAGTTACGTACGGGGAACAAATGATCAGTTCTTC.

In its sample, this clonotype was seen a few times. J is TRBJ2-1 and V is TRBV7-9; D perhaps matches TRBD2 (6 bases). The germline CDR1 and CDR2 sequences are SEHNR and FQNEAQ (reference sequence). This CDR3 region has 14 residues. V was pared by 8 bases and J by 0 bases, with 11 bases between. The CDR3 bases are TGTGCCAGCTGGGGGGATAGCTCCTACAATGAGCAGTTCTTC. Its translation is CASWGDSSYNEQFF.

Points on this clonotype: With a much larger clone just one base away, this may be a read error. This chain joins TRBV7-2 and TRBJ2-3, with no clear D. V was pared by 4 bases and J by 3 bases, with 8 bases between. CDR1 is SGHTA and CDR2 is FQGNSA in the germline V gene. The CDR3 sequence is 13 residues long. CDR3 in amino acids: CASSCAKTDTQYF. The DNA of the CDR3 is TGTGCCAGCAGCTGCGCTAAAACAGATACGCAGTATTTT.

This clonotype has ten or more counts. The V gene is TRBV5-1, the J gene TRBJ2-5, with TRBD2 identical over 10 bases. Germline values: CDR1 SGHRS, CDR2 YFSETQ. V gave up 8 bases and J gave up 9 bases; unmatched junction bases: 13. This CDR3 comprises 14 residues. The CDR3 loop reads CASTPSGGQLAQYF. In nucleotides, the CDR3 is TGCGCCAGTACCCCTAGCGGGGGACAATTGGCCCAGTACTTC.

The chain employs TRBV2 and TRBJ2-2, with D possibly being TRBD2 (6 bases). This CDR3 has 16 residues. V was clipped by 7 bases and J by 2 bases, with 17 bases between them. CDR1 SNHLY and CDR2 FYNNEI come from the germline V gene. CDR3 sequence (DNA): TGTGCCAGCAACCCCGGGGTACTAGCCAACACCGGGGAGCTGTTTTTT. It specifies CASNPGVLANTGELFF.

This clonotype showed up many times. This chain joins TRBV29-1 and TRBJ2-1; no clear D. The CDR3 spans 13 residues. The V gene lost 6 bases and the J gene lost 0 bases, with 9 bases spanning the gap. Germline loops: CDR1 SQVTM, CDR2 ANQGSEA. The CDR3 loop is CSVAKSSYNEQFF. The CDR3 region has the DNA TGCAGCGTAGCCAAGAGCTCCTACAATGAGCAGTTCTTC.

The J gene is TRBJ2-7, the V gene TRBV28, with D possibly TRBD1 on 6 matching bases. The CDR3 has 14 amino acids. Per germline, CDR1 MDHEN and CDR2 SYDVKM. The V end was cut by 3 bases, the J end by 3 bases, with 12 bases between. The CDR3 region is CASSFTGQNYEQYF. The CDR3 DNA follows: TGTGCCAGCAGTTTTACCGGACAGAACTACGAGCAGTACTTC.

This chain joins TRBV30 and TRBJ1-6; weak D call: TRBD1 (5 bases). Looked up from germline, CDR1 is GTSNPN and CDR2 is SVGIG (reference sequence). CDR3 length: 14 residues. V was shortened by 4 bases and J by 0 bases, with 7 bases between the two germline ends. The CDR3 reads CAWTGSSYNSPLHF. Here the CDR3 DNA reads TGTGCCTGGACAGGGAGCTCCTATAATTCACCCCTCCACTTT.

This clonotype was recorded at least ten times. V and J are TRBV20-1 and TRBJ1-1, with D tentatively TRBD1 (5 bases). Trimming took off 2 bases at V and 11 bases at J, with 12 bases between the two ends. Germline V gene data show CDR1 as DFQATT and CDR2 as SNEGSKA (reference sequence). This CDR3 region has 11 residues. CDR3 bases: TGCAGTGCTAGACAAGGGGCAGGGGCTTTCTTT. Amino acid sequence: CSARQGAGAFF.

This clonotype was recorded many times. The CDR3 DNA reads TGTGCCACCGAAGCGGGCTCCGGGGAGCTGTTTTTT. Protein sequence: CATEAGSGELFF. The chain combines TRBV12-3 or TRBV12-4 with TRBJ2-2; D may be TRBD2 (6 bases). The V gene lost 10 bases and the J gene lost 6 bases, with 12 bases spanning the gap. The CDR3 spans 12 residues.

J is TRBJ1-6 and V is TRBV12-3 or TRBV12-4; tentative D call: TRBD1 (5 bases). The CDR3 consists of 14 residues. V gave up 5 bases and J gave up 10 bases, with 15 bases separating them. The CDR3 bases are TGTGCCAGCAGTCAACGGGACTGGGGCTCACCCCTCCACTTT. Translating it yields CASSQRDWGSPLHF.